Each of the 27 T cell receptor beta chains below was sequenced from the same sample in a study of T cells in Graves' hyperthyroidism and ophthalmopathy. There were TCR beta CDR3 regions amplified from RNA transcripts. The study used the HTBI primer set for a first-round RT-PCR of the TCR CDR3. Each CDR3 protein gets one entry after TCRdb re-called the multiplex PCR reads with MiXCR. The table has 350,000 to 500,000 distinct CDR3 sequences, roughly 13% seen once. The source material was blood. The receptors derive from a woman aged 18-29 years with Graves' hyperthyroidism.

This chain uses TRBV25-1 with TRBJ1-1; 8 bases line up with TRBD1. Trimming cost V 7 bases and J 0 bases; bases outside gene matches: 13. The CDR3 runs to 17 residues. CDR1 and CDR2 (germline): MGHDK, SYGVNS. CDR3 residues: CASIPRNRTGLNTEAFF. The CDR3, as DNA: TGTGCCAGCATTCCGCGGAACCGGACAGGGTTGAACACTGAAGCTTTCTTT.

The chain combines TRBV27 with TRBJ2-7, with D perhaps TRBD2 (5 bases). The J call may be faulty, since TRBJ2-1 better matches the DNA end. This CDR3 is 15 amino acids long. The germline CDR1 and CDR2 sequences are MNHEY and SMNVEV (reference sequence). CDR3 coding DNA: TGTGCCAGCAGTTTCGGCCCCCGGGCAGACTACGAGCAGTTCTTC. This encodes CASSFGPRADYEQFF.

This clonotype has at least ten counts. V usage is TRBV11-2 and J usage is TRBJ2-1, with 12 bases that match TRBD1. Germline CDR1 SGHAT, CDR2 FQNNGV. The length of the CDR3 is 16 residues. V shed 1 base, J shed 7 bases, and the junction held 5 bases outside the gene matches. CDR3 sequence reads: CASSLGGTGGRNEQFF. Here the CDR3 DNA reads TGTGCCAGCAGCTTAGGTGGGACAGGGGGCCGGAATGAGCAGTTCTTC. Together with reference TRBV11-2 and TRBJ2-1, the CDR3 gives the full variable domain: EAGVAQSPRYKIIEKRQSVAFWCNPISGHATLYWYQQILGQGPKLLIQFQNNGVVDDSQLPKDRFSAERLKGVDSTLKIQPAKLEDSAVYLCASSLGGTGGRNEQFFGPGTRLTVL.

This clonotype was counted ten times or more. The chain employs TRBV14 and TRBJ2-3, with TRBD2 matching 9 bases. The CDR3 has 17 residues. Unmatched junction bases numbered 6, after V lost 0 bases and J lost 2 bases. Germline V lookup: CDR1 SGHDN, CDR2 FVKESK. CDR3 in amino acids: CASSQDARLADTDTQYF. The CDR3 nucleotides are TGTGCCAGCAGCCAAGATGCAAGACTAGCGGACACAGATACGCAGTATTTT. Together with reference TRBV14 and TRBJ2-3, the CDR3 gives the full variable domain: EAGVTQFPSHSVIEKGQTVTLRCDPISGHDNLYWYRRVMGKEIKFLLHFVKESKQDESGMPNNRFLAERTGGTYSTLKVQPAELEDSGVYFCASSQDARLADTDTQYFGPGTRLTVL.

This clonotype has just a few counts. CDR3 amino acids: CASSFGVGGWGNEQFF. CDR3 sequence (DNA): TGCGCCAGCAGCTTTGGGGTAGGCGGATGGGGCAATGAGCAGTTCTTC. The chain links TRBV5-1 to TRBJ2-1; D gene unclear. The V and J ends lost 2 bases and 6 bases respectively, with 18 bases between them. The CDR3 totals 16 residues. CDR1 is SGHRS and CDR2 is YFSETQ in the germline V gene.

This clonotype has a count of ten or more. The CDR3 nucleotides read TGTGCCAGCAGTTTAACTCTTCGGGCGGTAGGAAGCACAGATACGCAGTATTTT. This codes for CASSLTLRAVGSTDTQYF. The chain is built from TRBV28 and TRBJ2-3; D is ambiguous. The CDR3 loop spans 18 amino acids. Deletions cut 2 bases from V and 0 bases from J, with 18 bases between. The germline CDR1 and CDR2 sequences are MDHEN and SYDVKM.

This clonotype was recorded many times. The V and J genes are TRBV11-2 and TRBJ2-3; D may match TRBD1 or TRBD2 (6 bases each). The CDR3 length is 16 residues. Trimming pared 1 base from V and 4 bases from J, leaving 15 bases between. Germline assignment: CDR1 SGHAT and CDR2 FQNNGV. CDR3 protein: CASSLGFWGAADTQYF. Here the CDR3 DNA reads TGTGCCAGCAGCTTAGGTTTTTGGGGGGCAGCAGATACGCAGTATTTT.

This clonotype occurred many times. The CDR3 sequence is CASSFGGLRTDTQYF. Here the CDR3 DNA reads TGTGCCAGCAGCTTCGGGGGATTAAGGACAGATACGCAGTATTTT. This chain connects TRBV7-6 to TRBJ2-3; D perhaps matches TRBD2 (6 bases). Germline assignment: CDR1 SGHVS and CDR2 FNYEAQ. V was clipped by 3 bases and J by 3 bases, with 13 bases between them. The CDR3 contains 15 residues. Full variable domain (remainder filled in from reference TRBV7-6 and TRBJ2-3): GAGVSQSPRYKVTKRGQDVALRCDPISGHVSLYWYRQALGQGPEFLTYFNYEAQQDKSGLPNDRFSAERPEGSISTLTIQRTEQRDSAMYRCASSFGGLRTDTQYFGPGTRLTVL.

This clonotype was detected many times. CDR3: CSALEGFDEQFF. CDR3 bases: TGCAGTGCATTGGAGGGGTTCGATGAGCAGTTCTTC. The chain links TRBV20-1 to TRBJ2-1; maybe TRBD2 (6 bases). Trimming removed 6 bases from V and 8 bases from J, with 14 bases in between. This CDR3 contains 12 residues. Germline V gene lookup returns CDR1 DFQATT and CDR2 SNEGSKA (reference sequence).

This clonotype has a count of ten or more. This chain connects TRBV13 to TRBJ2-5; 15 nucleotides line up with TRBD2. Germline V gene lookup returns CDR1 PRHDT and CDR2 FYEKMQ (reference sequence). The CDR3 consists of 17 residues. The J segment lost 0 bases and the V segment lost 5 bases, leaving 4 bases of the junction unmatched. In DNA form, the CDR3 reads TGTGCCAGCAGCAAGGGACTAGCGGGAGGAAACCAAGAGACCCAGTACTTC. It yields the protein CASSKGLAGGNQETQYF.

Many counts were recorded for this clonotype. The V gene is TRBV5-1, the J gene TRBJ2-1; 10 bases fit TRBD2. The germline gives CDR1 SGHRS, CDR2 YFSETQ. V shed 8 bases, J shed 8 bases, and the junction held 16 bases outside the gene matches. The length of the CDR3 is 16 residues. CDR3 DNA: TGCGCCAGTAACCGGCGGGGCCTAGCGGGAGACCATGAGCAGTTCTTC. Its translation is CASNRRGLAGDHEQFF.

The J gene is TRBJ2-2, the V gene TRBV28, with a tentative D call TRBD2 (5 bases). The CDR3 has 14 amino acids. Looked up from germline, CDR1 is MDHEN and CDR2 is SYDVKM. V gave up 3 bases and J gave up 6 bases, with 11 bases separating them. The CDR3: CASSFSSWAGELFF. The CDR3 nucleotides are TGTGCCAGCAGTTTTTCTAGCTGGGCCGGGGAGCTGTTTTTT.

This clonotype came up many times. This sequence joins TRBV28 and TRBJ1-5; D perhaps matches TRBD1 (5 bases). Trimming removed 3 bases at V and 6 bases at J, with 9 bases between. The CDR3 sequence is 13 residues long. The germline V gene encodes CDR1 MDHEN and CDR2 SYDVKM. CDR3 loop: CASSLLGAQPQHF. In DNA form, the CDR3 reads TGTGCCAGCAGTTTGTTAGGGGCTCAGCCCCAGCATTTT.

The rearrangement links TRBV27 to TRBJ2-7; D possibly corresponds to TRBD1 (6 bases). The CDR3 contains 13 residues. V was cut by 7 bases and J by 2 bases, with 12 bases left in between. CDR1 MNHEY and CDR2 SMNVEV come from the germline V gene (reference sequence). CDR3 amino acids: CASINRDTYEQYF. The CDR3 region has the DNA TGTGCCAGCATAAACCGGGACACCTACGAGCAGTACTTC.

The chain is built from TRBV18 and TRBJ1-6; the D gene is possibly TRBD1 (5 bases). The CDR3 has 15 residues. V lost 2 bases and J lost 10, with 15 bases in between. Germline assignment: CDR1 KGHSH and CDR2 LQKENI. The CDR3 region has the DNA TGTGCCAGCTCACCATCCGCGCAGGGTGGATCACCCCTCCACTTT. This gives the protein CASSPSAQGGSPLHF.

The V call is TRBV3-1, the J call TRBJ1-1, with 7 bases matching TRBD1. V dropped 4 bases and J dropped 5; count of bases not matched to a gene: 10. CDR1 and CDR2 (germline): LGHDT, YNNKEL (reference sequence). CDR3 length equals 15 residues. The CDR3: CASSRFGTVITEAFF. CDR3 DNA sequence: TGTGCCAGCAGCCGGTTCGGGACAGTGATTACTGAAGCTTTCTTT.

The chain carries TRBV6-2 or TRBV6-3 and TRBJ2-7; TRBD2 agrees at 7 bases. CDR3 length: 11 amino acids. J was trimmed by 7 bases and V by 6 bases; bases with no gene match: 3. Germline loops: CDR1 MNHEY, CDR2 SVGEGT. In DNA, the CDR3 is TGTGCCAGCAGGCGGGAGTTTGAGCAGTACTTC. Translated, it gives CASRREFEQYF.

This clonotype showed up many times. The chain links TRBV12-3 or TRBV12-4 to TRBJ2-1; 11 bases align to TRBD2. V gave up 2 bases and J gave up 2 bases; unmatched junction bases: 8. The CDR3 has 18 residues. The CDR3, as DNA: TGTGCCAGCAGTTTAATGGTCTCTAGCGGGAGGCCCTACAATGAGCAGTTCTTC. Amino acids: CASSLMVSSGRPYNEQFF.

The chain links TRBV9 to TRBJ2-7; 8 nucleotides match TRBD1. J lost 3 bases, V lost 0 bases, and 5 bases had no gene match. Germline loops: CDR1 SGDLS, CDR2 YYNGEE. This CDR3 has 15 amino acids. CDR3 in amino acids: CASSVGAGGGYEQYF. For the CDR3, the DNA is TGTGCCAGCAGCGTAGGGGCAGGGGGCGGCTACGAGCAGTACTTC.

This clonotype was observed a handful of times. This rearrangement joins TRBV5-1 to TRBJ1-4; D is possibly TRBD1 (5 bases). CDR1 is SGHRS, CDR2 YFSETQ, per germline. The V end lost 2 bases, the J end lost 8 bases, and 10 bases lay between the germline ends. The CDR3 is made up of 13 amino acids. CDR3 nucleotides: TGCGCCAGCAGCTTTACAGGAAAGGAAAAACTGTTTTTT. Its translation is CASSFTGKEKLFF.

The J gene is TRBJ2-2, the V gene TRBV3-1; 13 positions match TRBD2. The CDR3 consists of 17 residues. V shed 4 bases and J 7 bases; nucleotides not matched to a gene: 9. The germline CDR1 and CDR2 sequences are LGHDT and YNNKEL (reference sequence). CDR3 DNA sequence: TGTGCCAGCAGCCGATATACTAGCGGGAGGGCCGGCGGGGAGCTGTTTTTT. As protein: CASSRYTSGRAGGELFF.

A few counts support this clonotype. This chain connects TRBV7-9 to TRBJ2-3; TRBD2 agrees at 12 bases. The CDR3 consists of 16 residues. Per the germline V gene, CDR1 is SEHNR and CDR2 is FQNEAQ (reference sequence). With 2 bases clipped from V and 2 bases from J, the junction kept 2 bases outside the gene matches. This CDR3 reads CASSLRTSGATDTQYF. The CDR3 bases are TGTGCCAGCAGCTTAAGGACTAGCGGGGCCACAGATACGCAGTATTTT.

This clonotype came up many times. The chain carries TRBV12-3 or TRBV12-4 and TRBJ2-3, with 11 bases fitting TRBD1. The CDR3 covers 17 residues. J gave up 8 bases and V 4 bases, and 14 bases lay outside the gene matches. CDR3 residues: CASSSQSDRGPTGTQYF. The CDR3 DNA reads as TGTGCCAGCAGTTCTCAATCGGACAGGGGGCCCACGGGTACGCAGTATTTT.

This clonotype was observed at least ten times. V and J are TRBV15 and TRBJ2-7, with 12 positions matching TRBD2. The CDR3 is made up of 15 amino acids. Germline CDR1 reads LNHNV; CDR2 reads YYDKDF (reference sequence). J lost 1 base, V lost 4 bases, and 2 bases had no gene match. The CDR3 region is CATSNGLAGSYEQYF. DNA of the CDR3: TGTGCCACCAGCAACGGACTAGCGGGATCCTACGAGCAGTACTTC.

This clonotype was detected many times. The chain has TRBV5-6 and TRBJ2-1; 12 bases fit TRBD2. Germline CDR1 reads SGHDT; CDR2 reads YYEEEE. The junction had 2 bases not matched to a gene; V was cut back by 3 bases and J by 7 bases. This CDR3 region has 14 residues. The CDR3 spells CASSWTSGINEQFF. The CDR3 DNA sequence: TGTGCCAGCAGCTGGACTAGCGGGATTAATGAGCAGTTCTTC.

This clonotype was observed a handful of times. In nucleotides, the CDR3 is TGTGCCAGCAGTCCCCTAGCGGGAGAGGGAGAGACCCAGTACTTC. Translation: CASSPLAGEGETQYF. J is TRBJ2-5 and V is TRBV27, with 10 positions matching TRBD2. Unmatched junction bases numbered 7, after V lost 5 bases and J lost 4 bases. CDR1 and CDR2 from the germline V gene are MNHEY and SMNVEV (reference sequence). This CDR3 region has 15 residues.

This clonotype was counted many times. This sequence joins TRBV19 and TRBJ2-3; D unresolved. This CDR3 comprises 13 residues. V lost 3 bases, J lost 3 bases, and 7 bases lay in between. Per the germline V gene, CDR1 is LNHDA and CDR2 is SQIVND (reference sequence). The CDR3 protein is CASSILETDTQYF. DNA of the CDR3: TGTGCCAGTAGTATTCTTGAGACAGATACGCAGTATTTT.